The next 32 T cell receptor beta chains were all read from a single sample in a study of blood T cells in healthy people across ages. Primed by a sample-barcoded 5' primer and a J-beta primer mix, a second PCR proceeded for 7 to 11 cycles. From the 5' RACE reads, TCRdb called clonotypes with MiXCR, one entry per CDR3 protein. The sample shows roughly 830,000 distinct CDR3 sequences, 62% of them seen only once. Sequenced input: blood. All receptors come from a man younger than 45 in good health.

The CDR3 sequence is CASSQDTGGSLRSTDTQYF. In nucleotides, the CDR3 is TGTGCCAGCAGCCAAGATACGGGGGGGAGCCTGAGGAGCACAGATACGCAGTATTTT. This sequence joins TRBV3-1 and TRBJ2-3; 8 nucleotides align to TRBD2. After removal of 0 bases from V and 0 bases from J, the junction contained 11 bases not matched to a gene. The germline CDR1 and CDR2 sequences are LGHDT and YNNKEL (reference sequence). The CDR3 length is 19 residues.

This clonotype has a handful of counts. J is TRBJ1-1 and V is TRBV6-2 or TRBV6-3; 9 positions match TRBD1. Germline assignment: CDR1 MNHEY and CDR2 SVGEGT. This CDR3 has 16 residues. J lost 0 bases, V lost 4 bases, and 6 bases had no gene match. The CDR3 is CASSLGWDRVNTEAFF. The DNA of the CDR3 is TGTGCCAGCAGTTTGGGGTGGGACAGGGTGAACACTGAAGCTTTCTTT.

This rearrangement joins TRBV11-2 to TRBJ2-1; D is unclear. Germline V gene data show CDR1 as SGHAT and CDR2 as FQNNGV. This CDR3 contains 14 residues. V lost 1 base, J lost 4 bases, and 8 bases lay in between. CDR3 loop: CASSLVRRYNEQFF. DNA for the CDR3: TGTGCCAGCAGCTTAGTCCGCAGGTACAATGAGCAGTTCTTC.

This clonotype occurred a few times. This chain joins TRBV21-1 and TRBJ2-5. TRBV21-1 is annotated as a pseudogene. The CDR3 is made up of 13 amino acids. CDR3 sequence (DNA): TGTGCCAGCAGCAAAGCGTGGGGAGAGACCCAGTACTTC. Translating it yields CASSKAWGETQYF.

This chain joins TRBV28 and TRBJ1-2; D is ambiguous. The CDR3 totals 13 residues. V lost 2 bases and J 3 bases, leaving 7 bases between the germline ends. CDR1 is MDHEN and CDR2 is SYDVKM in the germline V gene. CDR3: CASSLVLYYGYTF. The CDR3 region has the DNA TGTGCCAGCAGTTTAGTACTTTACTATGGCTACACCTTC.

V usage is TRBV7-6 and J usage is TRBJ1-6; D is undetermined. The CDR3 consists of 14 residues. The germline gives CDR1 SGHVS, CDR2 FNYEAQ. The V end was cut by 5 bases, the J end by 9 bases, with 14 bases between. Here the CDR3 reads CASSVGLPSSPLHF. CDR3 coding DNA: TGTGCCAGCAGCGTGGGTCTCCCAAGTTCACCCCTCCACTTT.

This clonotype was observed a few times. The chain is built from TRBV5-4 and TRBJ2-4; D might be TRBD1 (6 bases). V was trimmed by 3 bases and J by 13 bases, leaving 26 bases between them. The V gene's germline CDR1 is SGHNT and CDR2 YYREEE (reference sequence). The CDR3 totals 16 residues. CDR3 in amino acids: CASSSYNRVQMKEQYF. The DNA for the CDR3 is TGTGCCAGCAGCTCGTATAACAGGGTCCAGATGAAGGAGCAGTACTTC.

This clonotype was recorded only once. CDR3 residues: CASSLATALPQETQYF. CDR3 DNA sequence: TGCGCCAGCAGCTTGGCTACAGCCCTACCCCAAGAGACCCAGTACTTC. The V gene is TRBV5-1, the J gene TRBJ2-5; D gene unclear. In germline, CDR1 is SGHRS, CDR2 YFSETQ. The CDR3 runs to 16 residues. V was pared by 0 bases and J by 1 base, with 13 bases between.

This chain uses TRBV9 with TRBJ2-1, with D possibly called TRBD1 or TRBD2 (6 bases each). V was trimmed by 3 bases and J by 9 bases, leaving 22 bases between them. Germline V gives CDR1 SGDLS, CDR2 YYNGEE. The CDR3 spans 16 residues. DNA of the CDR3: TGTGCCAGCAGCGCTCAGGGGCTCGGGGGAACTGGTGAGCAGTTCTTC. It specifies CASSAQGLGGTGEQFF.

The rearrangement joins TRBV7-9 to TRBJ2-5, with 9 nucleotides matching TRBD1. V was clipped by 1 base and J by 4 bases; unmatched bases: 4. The CDR3 length is 15 residues. Germline values: CDR1 SEHNR, CDR2 FQNEAQ (reference sequence). Here the CDR3 DNA reads TGTGCCAGCAGCTTAGGGGACAGGGCCCCAGAGACCCAGTACTTC. It is translated as CASSLGDRAPETQYF.

The chain is built from TRBV9 and TRBJ2-3; TRBD2 matches 8 bases. After removal of 6 bases from V and 1 base from J, the junction contained 4 bases not matched to a gene. CDR3 length: 14 amino acids. CDR1 SGDLS and CDR2 YYNGEE come from the germline V gene. The CDR3 is CASISGERTDTQYF. DNA for the CDR3: TGTGCCAGCATTAGCGGGGAGCGCACAGATACGCAGTATTTT.

CDR3: CASSPPGVKVDEQYF. CDR3 DNA sequence: TGTGCCAGCAGTCCCCCCGGTGTCAAGGTTGACGAGCAGTACTTC. This chain connects TRBV28 to TRBJ2-4; D gene ambiguous. The J call is uncertain, as TRBJ2-7 better fits the DNA end. This CDR3 is built from 15 residues. Per the germline V gene, CDR1 is MDHEN and CDR2 is SYDVKM.

The chain is built from TRBV28 and TRBJ1-5, with a tentative D call TRBD1 (6 bases). Between the trimmed V and J ends, which lost 5 bases and 7 bases, there was a span of 15 bases. Germline lookup yields CDR1 MDHEN and CDR2 SYDVKM. This CDR3 is built from 14 residues. The DNA for the CDR3 is TGTGCCAGCAGTGATCACAGGGAGGGGCAGCCCCAGCATTTT. Residues: CASSDHREGQPQHF.

The chain is built from TRBV20-1 and TRBJ1-5; D may be TRBD1 (6 bases). V lost 3 bases and J 4 bases, leaving 19 bases between the germline ends. Germline V gene data show CDR1 as DFQATT and CDR2 as SNEGSKA (reference sequence). The CDR3 totals 16 residues. CDR3 protein: CSASRQGPALNQPQHF. The CDR3 DNA reads as TGCAGTGCTAGTCGGCAGGGGCCTGCTCTAAATCAGCCCCAGCATTTT.

This chain links TRBV6-1 with TRBJ2-3; D assignment may be TRBD1 or TRBD2 (5 bases each). The CDR3 runs 15 residues. V shed 7 bases and J shed 0 bases, with 14 bases lying between them. Looked up from germline, CDR1 is MNHNS and CDR2 is SASEGT. CDR3 loop: CASTTGDLSTDTQYF. The CDR3 region has the DNA TGTGCCAGCACTACCGGGGACCTTAGCACAGATACGCAGTATTTT.

V and J are TRBV27 and TRBJ1-5; unclear D gene. This CDR3 contains 15 residues. Germline assignment: CDR1 MNHEY and CDR2 SMNVEV (reference sequence). Deletions cut 2 bases from V and 0 bases from J, with 8 bases between. DNA of the CDR3: TGTGCCAGCAGTTTACCCAGGACTAGCAATCAGCCCCAGCATTTT. This encodes CASSLPRTSNQPQHF.

The chain couples TRBV14 to TRBJ2-1, with a tentative D call TRBD2 (6 bases). Germline lookup yields CDR1 SGHDN and CDR2 FVKESK. V lost 0 bases and J lost 3, with 15 bases in between. The CDR3 covers 17 residues. The CDR3 nucleotides are TGTGCCAGCAGCCAAGAGGACTACCGATTCATCTACAATGAGCAGTTCTTC. This codes for CASSQEDYRFIYNEQFF.

The chain combines TRBV5-1 with TRBJ1-5; D is ambiguous. Germline V gene sequence: CDR1 SGHRS, CDR2 YFSETQ. Trimming left V 2 bases short and J 0 bases short, with 9 bases between. The CDR3 has 15 residues. CDR3 residues: CASSFEGFSNQPQHF. The CDR3 DNA is TGCGCCAGCAGCTTTGAGGGATTTAGCAATCAGCCCCAGCATTTT.

The chain joins TRBV28 to TRBJ2-7, with D perhaps being TRBD1 or TRBD2 (6 bases each). This CDR3 has 15 amino acids. Germline CDR1 reads MDHEN; CDR2 reads SYDVKM. Trimming took off 1 base at V and 2 bases at J, with 12 bases between the two ends. CDR3 residues: CASSLFGGAAYEQYF. Here the CDR3 DNA reads TGTGCCAGCAGTTTATTCGGGGGCGCCGCCTACGAGCAGTACTTC.

The rearrangement uses TRBV7-2 and TRBJ2-1; 7 nucleotides match TRBD2. Germline V CDR1 and CDR2: SGHTA, FQGNSA. The V segment lost 5 bases and the J segment 0 bases; nucleotides outside the gene matches: 7. The CDR3 has 16 amino acids. Written as DNA, the CDR3 is TGTGCCAGCAGCCTAAGAGCGGGGAGCTCCTACAATGAGCAGTTCTTC. Translated, it gives CASSLRAGSSYNEQFF.

This clonotype has just a few counts. The chain links TRBV10-3 to TRBJ2-1; the D gene is possibly TRBD1 (5 bases). V was pared by 5 bases and J by 0 bases, with 20 bases between. The CDR3 length is 18 residues. Germline loops: CDR1 ENHRY, CDR2 SYGVKD. The CDR3 region is CAISRGHRIDSSYNEQFF. For the CDR3, the DNA is TGTGCCATCAGTAGAGGACACCGGATTGATAGCTCCTACAATGAGCAGTTCTTC.

The J gene is TRBJ2-3, the V gene TRBV12-3 or TRBV12-4, with TRBD2 matching over 8 bases. This CDR3 has 17 amino acids. J gave up 3 bases and V 6 bases, and 14 bases lay outside the gene matches. Here the CDR3 reads CASSQTSGLASTDTQYF. The CDR3, as DNA: TGTGCCAGCAGCCAAACGAGCGGACTAGCCTCGACAGATACGCAGTATTTT.

This chain joins TRBV5-1 and TRBJ2-3, with 8 bases matching TRBD1. The CDR3 has 15 amino acids. J gave up 6 bases and V 3 bases, and 9 bases lay outside the gene matches. CDR1 and CDR2 (germline): SGHRS, YFSETQ. CDR3 in DNA: TGCGCCAGCAGCTCGCAGGACAGGGTGGTGGATACGCAGTATTTT. Translated: CASSSQDRVVDTQYF.

The chain recombines TRBV9 with TRBJ2-5, with unresolved D. The J call could be wrong; TRBJ2-7 is a better fit for the DNA end. The CDR3 runs to 14 residues. The germline V gene has CDR1 SGDLS and CDR2 YYNGEE. The CDR3 DNA is TGTGCCAGCAGCGTAGATCAGGCGTCCTACGAGCAGTACTTC. Its protein product is CASSVDQASYEQYF.

This chain connects TRBV4-2 to TRBJ1-2; D is unresolved. The germline V and J ends were trimmed by 0 bases and 0 bases, with 11 bases remaining between them. Germline CDR1 LGHNA, CDR2 YNFKEQ. This CDR3 region has 16 residues. CDR3 DNA: TGTGCCAGCAGCCAAGATTGGCACGCGCCTAACTATGGCTACACCTTC. It codes for CASSQDWHAPNYGYTF.

In this sample, this clonotype turned up a few times. This rearrangement joins TRBV9 to TRBJ1-1; 10 bases are shared with TRBD1. V was clipped by 3 bases and J by 4 bases; unmatched bases: 0. CDR3 length equals 13 residues. Per germline, CDR1 SGDLS and CDR2 YYNGEE. The CDR3 nucleotides are TGTGCCAGCAGCGGGGACAGGGGCACTGAAGCTTTCTTT. It yields the protein CASSGDRGTEAFF.

J is TRBJ2-3 and V is TRBV20-1; perhaps D is TRBD1 or TRBD2 (5 bases each). V lost 4 bases and J lost 6, with 20 bases in between. The CDR3 has 15 amino acids. Germline assignment: CDR1 DFQATT and CDR2 SNEGSKA (reference sequence). The CDR3 region has the DNA TGCAGTGCTATACCCGGGACGGCCTTCGTGGATACGCAGTATTTT. Translation gives CSAIPGTAFVDTQYF.

The V gene is TRBV12-3 or TRBV12-4, the J gene TRBJ1-4; D not resolved. The CDR3 is 14 residues long. V lost 8 bases and J lost 4, with 14 bases in between. CDR3 DNA sequence: TGTGCCAGCCGCTTAGGGCAGTTTAATGAAAAACTGTTTTTT. It is translated as CASRLGQFNEKLFF.

The chain combines TRBV7-9 with TRBJ2-3; D tentatively reads TRBD1 or TRBD2 (5 bases each). The germline CDR1 and CDR2 sequences are SEHNR and FQNEAQ (reference sequence). Trimming stripped 5 bases from V and 11 bases from J, with 23 bases between. The CDR3 loop spans 15 amino acids. In DNA form, the CDR3 reads TGTGCCAGCAGCCCATCGACAGTACAAGGGAGCCAGCAGTATTTT. Translating it yields CASSPSTVQGSQQYF.

Remarks on this clonotype: A clone one base away is much larger, so this may be a read error. This rearrangement joins TRBV7-2 to TRBJ2-7; 7 bases map to TRBD2. Germline CDR1 SGHTA, CDR2 FQGNSA. Losses at the gene ends were 1 base for V and 12 bases for J; bases not matched to a gene: 15. The CDR3 runs to 15 residues. CDR3 DNA sequence: TGTGCCAGCAGCTTAGATGCCGGGACTACCCGAGTTCGGTACTTC. It yields the protein CASSLDAGTTRVRYF.

The chain carries TRBV5-1 and TRBJ2-7, with 9 positions matching TRBD1. The V gene's germline CDR1 is SGHRS and CDR2 YFSETQ. This CDR3 has 14 residues. J gave up 5 bases and V 4 bases, and 7 bases lay outside the gene matches. The CDR3: CASSLRGQGDEQYF. The CDR3 nucleotides are TGCGCCAGCAGCCTAAGGGGACAGGGAGACGAGCAGTACTTC.

This clonotype was seen only a few times. The chain links TRBV20-1 to TRBJ2-5; D is possibly TRBD2 (5 bases). The CDR3 runs 13 residues. V lost 6 bases, J lost 1 base, and 12 bases lay in between. CDR1 and CDR2 from the germline V gene are DFQATT and SNEGSKA (reference sequence). The CDR3, as DNA: TGCAGTGCCATGCGGAGGCGCCAAGAGACCCAGTACTTC. This encodes CSAMRRRQETQYF.